This entry lists 5 T cell receptor beta chains sequenced from one sample in a study of OX40 agonist ivuxolimab in advanced cancers. Profiling relied on immunoSEQ multiplex PCR, and the TCRdb table lists in-frame clones only, not all of them. This sample has fewer than 6,500 clones, with less than 70% found just once. The sample in question was CD4+ or CD8+ T cells sorted from blood, obtained in a trial of the OX40 agonist ivuxolimab. The receptors here all came from an adult with an advanced solid tumor such as melanoma, head and neck, liver or kidney cancer.

The CDR3, as DNA: TGTGCCAGCAGATGGGCCCATCTGGATTCACCCCTCCACTTT. It codes for CASRWAHLDSPLHF. The rearrangement uses TRBV27 and TRBJ1-6; D gene ambiguous. The CDR3 contains 14 residues. V was clipped by 6 bases and J by 8 bases, with 14 bases between them. Per the germline V gene, CDR1 is MNHEY and CDR2 is SMNVEV (reference sequence).

The chain joins TRBV5-4 to TRBJ1-1; perhaps TRBD1 as D (6 bases). The CDR3 runs 16 residues. V was pared by 4 bases and J by 2 bases, with 18 bases between. The germline V gene has CDR1 SGHNT and CDR2 YYREEE (reference sequence). The CDR3 bases are TGTGCCAGCAGCCCCAGTTGGGCAGGGGCCAACACTGAAGCTTTCTTT. Its translation: CASSPSWAGANTEAFF.

The chain joins TRBV9 to TRBJ2-3; maybe TRBD1 (5 bases). Trimming cost V 4 bases and J 0 bases, with 12 bases left between them. The CDR3 has 15 residues. Germline CDR1 is SGDLS and CDR2 is YYNGEE. Here the CDR3 reads CASSPQGISTDTQYF. In DNA, the CDR3 is TGTGCCAGCAGCCCTCAGGGAATAAGCACAGATACGCAGTATTTT.

The chain recombines TRBV5-8 with TRBJ1-1; the D is unclear. Trimming took off 3 bases at V and 0 bases at J, with 9 bases between the two ends. The CDR3 runs to 14 residues. The germline gives CDR1 SGHTS, CDR2 YDEGEE. CDR3 DNA: TGTGCCAGCAGCTCCCCTGGAATGAACACTGAAGCTTTCTTT. This translates into CASSSPGMNTEAFF.

This clone was seen once. The rearrangement joins TRBV27 to TRBJ2-7; D might be TRBD1 or TRBD2, each matching 5 bases. The V gene lost 3 bases and the J gene lost 6 bases, with 15 bases spanning the gap. This CDR3 is built from 14 residues. Germline V gives CDR1 MNHEY, CDR2 SMNVEV (reference sequence). CDR3 in amino acids: CASSFQGPRGEQYF. The CDR3 nucleotides are TGTGCCAGCAGTTTCCAGGGTCCCCGGGGCGAGCAGTACTTC.